This T cell receptor (beta chain) was recorded in a study of blood T cell repertoires in COVID-19. Study summary: Sites in the United States, Italy and Spain provided acute and convalescent COVID-19 samples. Sample material is recorded as cDNA or gDNA derived from T cells, B-cell-depleted T cells, or PBMCs.

Authors' data handling: Nucleated cell number was recorded as an estimate derived from reference gene primer amplification. Repertoires were generated with immunoSEQ multiplex PCR, while TCRdb's copy carries only in-frame clones and drops some. The V and J calls and clone size come from that table; D and trimming were worked out from the DNA. The table records just under 300,000 clones, 85% to 90% of them present only once. The germline V gene has CDR1 SQVTM and CDR2 ANQGSEA. V was clipped by 7 bases and J by 2 bases, with 8 bases between them. This CDR3 has 11 amino acids. The chain joins TRBV29-1 to TRBJ1-1, with a possible D match to TRBD1 (6 bases). The TCR was taken from a man aged 65 to 85 with acute or convalescent COVID-19. Sequences were obtained from peripheral blood. CDR3 protein: CSGTDNTEAFF. The CDR3 DNA sequence: TGCAGCGGGACAGATAACACTGAAGCTTTCTTT.